This T cell receptor beta chain comes out of a study of radiation and T cells in renal cell carcinoma. Here immunoSEQ multiplex PCR was the method, and the copy in TCRdb shows in-frame clones only, minus some. The data show over 55,000 clones, around three quarters seen once. The time point was: blood 2 weeks post-SBRT. Stated treatment: 15 Gy SBRT to primary tumor, nephrectomy 4 weeks later. The CDR3 is made up of 13 amino acids. V gave up 7 bases and J gave up 5 bases; unmatched junction bases: 4. Germline V gene data show CDR1 as SNHLY and CDR2 as FYNNEI. The clonotype was recovered from a man aged 60-69 years with renal cell carcinoma. Sequenced here: blood, sampled from a patient whose treatment included radiotherapy and nephrectomy. This chain joins TRBV2 and TRBJ2-2; 7 bases line up with TRBD1. CDR3 residues: CASNRGLTGELFF. The DNA of the CDR3 is TGTGCCAGCAACAGGGGTTTGACCGGGGAGCTGTTTTTT.